The sequence of this T cell receptor beta chain was determined in a study of blood T cells in healthy people across ages. Alongside a J-beta primer mix, a sample-barcoded 5' primer served in a second PCR lasting about 6 to 12 cycles. Sequencing of every sample gave 3 million or more CDR3-containing paired-end reads. Using its own MiXCR run on the 5' RACE reads, TCRdb lists one record per CDR3 protein. The data hold about 780,000 distinct CDR3 sequences, with about 47% observed a single time. Germline loops: CDR1 SNHLY, CDR2 FYNNEI. The CDR3 is made up of 14 amino acids. J was trimmed by 7 bases and V by 3 bases; bases with no gene match: 6. This clonotype was found once. The antigen remains unidentified. Findings and caveats of the study: Donor CMV infection status was unknown, possibly confounding age-related changes in expanded clonotypes. Among long-lived donors, naive CD4+ cells were more numerous and diversity higher than in aged donors.

V is TRBV2 and J is TRBJ2-7, with 10 bases fitting TRBD2. The sequenced sample consisted of blood. The sequence derives from a man older than 75 in good health. CDR3 DNA sequence: TGTGCCAGCAGTGATCTAGCGGGGGTCAATGAGCAGTACTTC. Translated, it gives CASSDLAGVNEQYF.